This is a list of T cell receptor beta chains from one sample in a study of molecular identifiers for immune sequencing clone quantification. TCRdb reprocessed the PCR reads via MiXCR and lists one record per CDR3 protein. This table has approximately 680,000 distinct CDR3 sequences, roughly 25% appearing once. The sequenced sample was naive CD8+ T cells from blood, with Jurkat cell RNA spiked in. The receptors were sampled from a human donor in good health. Some libraries in this study had Jurkat cell RNA spiked in. Each CDR3 is given with its conserved first and last residue.

v_call | cdr3_aa
TRBV12-3/TRBV12-4 | CASSPDRGLGETQYF
TRBV4-3 | CASSQEKTGQSYGYTF
TRBV4-1 | CASSQEKGVQGWGYGYTF
TRBV3-1 | CASSQDLGAKNIQYF
TRBV4-1 | CASSHRDRSYEQYF
TRBV6-5 | CASSYSIGSLAGGGNEQFF
TRBV20-1 | CSYNRENTEAFF
TRBV29-1 | CSVFLPGQPNYGYTF
TRBV6-1 | CASSEDNSGNTIYF
TRBV29-1 | CSPLRSTDTQYF
TRBV4-1 | CASSQDHGEQPQHF
TRBV2 | CASSEFSSYEQYF
TRBV4-3 | CASSQHYGTLYEQYF
TRBV27 | CASSLGARTEAFF
TRBV12-5 | CASGLEQGTEAFF
TRBV7-6 | CASSLGVEISGNTIYF